These 2 T cell receptor beta chains came from one sample sequenced in a study of persistence of HIV-infected CD4 T cells (dated by TCRdb to 2018 to 2020). The antigens of these receptors remain unknown. The immunoSEQ hsTCRB assay version 4, run in survey mode, was used to sequence TCRbeta repertoires from genomic DNA. TCRdb carries this immuneACCESS record with in-frame sequences only. Its versions omit some clonotypes, under half of them owing to an unresolved V gene in the studies checked, with the rest unexplained. The sample contains about 40,000 clones, more than 75% of them found a single time. The top ten constitute approximately 15% of the sample. Read against the paper, the sample's treatment or condition label means: suppressive antiretroviral therapy. A pool of overlapping HIV-1 Gag 15-mer peptides was used at 0.8 to 1 ug per peptide per mL for cell stimulation. Memory CD4+ T cells that did not respond, being CD40L-negative, CD69-negative and CD45RO-high, were sorted as memory populations depleted of antigen-responding cells.

The material was CD4+ T cells sorted from PBMCs after roughly 20-hour stimulation, obtained from a patient who received antiretroviral therapy. Interpreted using the paper, the cell subset or site label stands for: CD40L-CD69- CD45RO-high memory CD4 T cells not responding to Gag peptides. The receptor set was obtained from an adult man with HIV who was CMV-seropositive.

The chain carries TRBV5-1 and TRBJ1-4; TRBD1 might be the D (5 bases). Germline CDR1 is SGHRS and CDR2 is YFSETQ. This CDR3 contains 15 residues. Trimming pared 2 bases from V and 3 bases from J, leaving 11 bases between. For the CDR3, the DNA is TGCGCCAGCAGCTTCACGGCGGGGCCTAATGAAAAACTGTTTTTT. Translated: CASSFTAGPNEKLFF.

The CDR3 here is CAFGGTSRGYTF. CDR3 nucleotides: TGTGCCTTCGGTGGGACATCCCGTGGCTACACCTTC. The chain couples TRBV30 to TRBJ1-2, with D perhaps matching TRBD1 (6 bases). This CDR3 comprises 12 residues. Trimming pared 7 bases from V and 7 bases from J, leaving 16 bases between. Germline-derived CDR1 and CDR2 are GTSNPN and SVGIG (reference sequence).